This passage covers 2 T cell receptor beta chains from one sample sequenced in a study of shared clonotypes between healthy human individuals. Naive CD8 cells comprised CD45RO-negative, CCR7-positively selected cells, excluding terminally differentiated effector memory CD45RA+ cells. Here immunoSEQ multiplex PCR was the method, and the copy in TCRdb shows in-frame clones only, minus some. Here the sample spans over 2 million clones, about 95% being singletons. Input material: naive CD8+ T cells sorted from blood. Source of these receptors: a man aged 18 to 30 in good health.

The gene calls are TRBV10-3 and TRBJ1-3; no definite D call. The V end lost 0 bases, the J end lost 0 bases, and 6 bases lay between the germline ends. The germline CDR1 and CDR2 sequences are ENHRY and SYGVKD. CDR3 length: 15 residues. The CDR3 here is CAISESILSGNTIYF. The CDR3 region has the DNA TGTGCCATCAGTGAGTCGATCCTCTCTGGAAACACCATATATTTT.

The chain joins TRBV30 to TRBJ1-3; 7 bases fit TRBD1. From germline, CDR1 is GTSNPN and CDR2 SVGIG (reference sequence). CDR3 length: 15 residues. The ends lost 2 bases at V and 0 bases at J; junction bases unmatched: 4. The CDR3 region is CAWSWGQSSGNTIYF. The CDR3 coding sequence is TGTGCCTGGAGTTGGGGACAGAGCTCTGGAAACACCATATATTTT.